Listed below are T cell receptor beta chains from one sample, sequenced in a study of blood T cell repertoires in COVID-19. Libraries were prepared by immunoSEQ multiplex PCR; TCRdb keeps only in-frame clonotypes and omits some of them. The repertoire holds about 51,000 clones, with around 85% as singletons. The specimen was peripheral blood. These receptor sequences come from a man aged 50-60 years with acute or convalescent COVID-19. CDR3s include the opening cysteine and the closing phenylalanine or tryptophan. A D gene is named only where the DNA matches it firmly. Clone size is not always given. Where it is, it says once, few, many or a class for expanded clones.

V gene	J gene	clone size	D gene	CDR3 DNA	CDR3 protein
TRBV7-3	TRBJ1-1	NA	NA	TGTGCCAGCAGCCTCGCACCGGACACGGAAGCTTTCTTT	CASSLAPDTEAFF
TRBV5-1	TRBJ1-5	NA	NA	TGCGCCAGCAGCTGGGCAGCGGGCGGCAATCAGCCCCAGCATTTT	CASSWAAGGNQPQHF
TRBV5-6	TRBJ1-1	NA	TRBD1	TGTGCCAGCAGCCCCCACAGGGGAGTGGGGATGAACACTGAAGCTTTCTTT	CASSPHRGVGMNTEAFF
TRBV25-1	TRBJ2-7	NA	TRBD1	TGTGCCAGCAGTTCCTACAGGGGGAGAAATGACGAGCAGTACTTC	CASSSYRGRNDEQYF
TRBV6-1	TRBJ2-3	NA	NA	TGTGCCAGCAGTGAAGGTGGGAGGAGTCAAGATACGCAGTATTTT	CASSEGGRSQDTQYF
TRBV10-3	TRBJ2-3	NA	NA	TGTGCCATCAGTGAGTCGAGGGAGGAGCCAGATACGCAGTATTTT	CAISESREEPDTQYF
TRBV27	TRBJ2-1	NA	TRBD1	TGTGCCAGCACCTTGAAACAGGGGGTCAACAATGAGCAGTTCTTC	CASTLKQGVNNEQFF
TRBV28	TRBJ2-7	NA	TRBD1	TGTGCCAGCAGTTTAACAGGGGGCGCCTCCTACGAGCAGTACTTC	CASSLTGGASYEQYF
TRBV21-1	TRBJ1-4	few	NA	TGTGCCAGCATCCCCCTAATTGGGCGGGCTAATGAAAAACTGTTTTTT	CASIPLIGRANEKLFF
TRBV3-1/TRBV3-2	TRBJ1-5	NA	NA	TGTGCCAGCAGCCAAGACTCGTTGGGGGCGGGTAATCAGCCCCAGCATTTT	CASSQDSLGAGNQPQHF
TRBV5-6	TRBJ2-1	NA	TRBD2	TGTGCCAGCAGCTATACTAGCGGGAGAGCCAATGAGCAGTTCTTC	CASSYTSGRANEQFF
TRBV30	TRBJ2-1	NA	TRBD2	TGTGCCTGGTCCCCTAGCGGGGGGGCCGATGAGCAGTTCTTC	CAWSPSGGADEQFF
TRBV9	TRBJ2-7	NA	NA	TGTGCCAGCAGCCCCCCGGCGACGGGGGAGCAGTACTTC	CASSPPATGEQYF
TRBV28	TRBJ1-5	few	TRBD1	TGTGCCAGCAGACTATCAGGACAGGGGGAAAGTCAGCCCCAGCATTTT	CASRLSGQGESQPQHF
TRBV5-3	TRBJ2-1	NA	TRBD2	TGTGCCAGAAGCTTGAGACTAGCGGGGGTCTCCTACAATGAGCAGTTCTTC	CARSLRLAGVSYNEQFF
TRBV14	TRBJ2-1	NA	NA	TGTGCCAGCAGGCTTGGTGGCACCTACAATGAGCAGTTCTTC	CASRLGGTYNEQFF
TRBV7-8	TRBJ1-2	few	NA	TGTGCCAGCAGCTCTAGTACCCGGGACATGGGGGCTGGCTACACCTTC	CASSSSTRDMGAGYTF
TRBV4-1	TRBJ1-5	NA	NA	TGCGCCAGCAGCCACAGGGGCGTAGATCAGCCCCAGCATTTT	CASSHRGVDQPQHF
TRBV28	TRBJ1-4	NA	NA	TGTGCCGCGGGTGTTGATGAAAAACTGTTTTTT	CAAGVDEKLFF
TRBV6-1	TRBJ1-3	few	TRBD1	TGTGCCAGCAGTGCCGGACAGGGGGCGGTTGGAAACACCATATATTTT	CASSAGQGAVGNTIYF
TRBV13	TRBJ2-3	NA	NA	TGTGCCAGCAGCTTAGAGCAAGTACGCACAGATACGCAGTATTTT	CASSLEQVRTDTQYF
TRBV19	TRBJ2-7	NA	TRBD2	TGTGCCAGTAGTATAGGTCCGTGGGCAGCGGGAGGCCCCTACGAGCAGTACTTC	CASSIGPWAAGGPYEQYF
TRBV28	TRBJ2-2	NA	NA	TGTGCCAGCAGTTTAGCTAGAGACACCGGGGAGCTGTTTTTT	CASSLARDTGELFF
TRBV10-3	TRBJ2-4	NA	TRBD1	TGTGCCATCAGTGAGAAGACAGGGATTCAAAACATTCAGTACTTC	CAISEKTGIQNIQYF
TRBV2	TRBJ2-7	NA	NA	TGTGCCAGCCGCGGCGGGACCACCTACGAGCAGTACTTC	CASRGGTTYEQYF
TRBV12-1	TRBJ1-3	NA	NA	TGTGCCAGCAGCTTGGCCGGGACAGCGGAAGCCAGGCCAAACACCATATATTTT	CASSLAGTAEARPNTIYF
TRBV11-2	TRBJ2-7	NA	NA	TGTGCCAGCAGCTTAGGCAGGGCCTACGAGCAGTACTTC	CASSLGRAYEQYF
TRBV18	TRBJ2-1	once	TRBD2	TGTGCCAGCTCACTTTCGATGGCGGGGGACAATGAGCAGTTCTTC	CASSLSMAGDNEQFF
TRBV30	TRBJ1-5	NA	TRBD1	TGTGCCTGGGGGACAGGGAGGGATCAGCCCCAGCATTTT	CAWGTGRDQPQHF
TRBV11-2	TRBJ2-7	NA	TRBD2	TGTGCCAGCAGCGCTTCTAGCGGGGGCTACGAGCAGTACTTC	CASSASSGGYEQYF
TRBV7-6	TRBJ1-5	NA	NA	TGTGCCAGCAGCTTAAGCAGGGATCAGCCCCAGCATTTT	CASSLSRDQPQHF